A single sample gave rise to the 24 T cell receptor beta chains below, sequenced in a study of blood T cell repertoires in COVID-19 (dated by TCRdb to 2018 to 2021). Receptors were amplified or captured by the immunoSEQ multiplex PCR assay. The table was pulled from immuneACCESS by TCRdb, which kept in-frame rearrangements only. Such tables lose some clones; where checked, under half of the loss comes from unresolved V genes, and the rest has no known cause. The sample yields approximately 100,000 clones; roughly 87% were counted once. The top ten constitute approximately 5.6% of the sample. Sequenced input: peripheral blood. These receptors came from a woman over 75 with active COVID-19.

The chain links TRBV11-2 to TRBJ1-2, with 9 positions matching TRBD1. Trimming removed 5 bases from V and 8 bases from J; junction bases left unmatched: 15. From germline, CDR1 is SGHAT and CDR2 FQNNGV. This CDR3 has 16 amino acids. CDR3 sequence: CASSHSRGQGMNGYTF. Here the CDR3 DNA reads TGTGCCAGCAGCCATTCTAGGGGACAGGGAATGAACGGCTACACCTTC.

The V gene is TRBV28, the J gene TRBJ2-7, with a tentative D call TRBD1 (5 bases). Trimming stripped 5 bases from V and 6 bases from J, with 11 bases between. The CDR3 has 12 amino acids. Per germline, CDR1 MDHEN and CDR2 SYDVKM. DNA for the CDR3: TGTGCCAGCAGTCTCGACAGAACCGAGCAGTACTTC. Amino acid sequence: CASSLDRTEQYF.

CDR3 in DNA: TGTGCCAGCTCACCCGAGGTCGGGGAGCTGTTTTTT. Translation: CASSPEVGELFF. The chain joins TRBV18 to TRBJ2-2, with D uncertain. Trimming shortened V by 3 bases and J by 7 bases, and 6 bases separated the two germline ends. The CDR3 loop spans 12 amino acids. The germline gives CDR1 KGHSH, CDR2 LQKENI.

This chain joins TRBV7-9 and TRBJ2-3, with no clear D. Trimming cost V 4 bases and J 6 bases, with 5 bases left between them. The CDR3 sequence is 11 residues long. Germline loops: CDR1 SEHNR, CDR2 FQNEAQ (reference sequence). Written as DNA, the CDR3 is TGTGCCAGCAGCTCGGAGGATACGCAGTATTTT. Protein product: CASSSEDTQYF. The full variable domain, in which reference TRBV7-9 and TRBJ2-3 provide the parts outside the CDR3, is DTGVSQNPRHKITKRGQNVTFRCDPISEHNRLYWYRQTLGQGPEFLTYFQNEAQLEKSRLLSDRFSAERPKGSFSTLEIQRTEQGDSAMYLCASSSEDTQYFGPGTRLTVL.

This chain links TRBV6-1 with TRBJ2-2; D might be TRBD1 (5 bases). V gave up 3 bases and J gave up 4 bases, with 12 bases separating them. Germline V gene lookup returns CDR1 MNHNS and CDR2 SASEGT. This CDR3 region has 15 residues. The CDR3 region has the DNA TGTGCCAGCAGTGACAGGCAGGGTTTCACCGGGGAGCTGTTTTTT. This gives the protein CASSDRQGFTGELFF.

The V call is TRBV30, the J call TRBJ1-1; D unclear. The CDR3 contains 11 residues. Germline-derived CDR1 and CDR2 are GTSNPN and SVGIG (reference sequence). V was trimmed by 0 bases and J by 6 bases, leaving 5 bases between them. The CDR3 is CAWSVDSEAFF. CDR3 DNA: TGTGCCTGGAGTGTGGACTCTGAAGCTTTCTTT. The full variable domain, completed using reference TRBV30 and TRBJ1-1, is SQTIHQWPATLVQPVGSPLSLECTVEGTSNPNLYWYRQAAGRGLQLLFYSVGIGQISSEVPQNLSASRPQDRQFILSSKKLLLSDSGFYLCAWSVDSEAFFGQGTRLTVV.

This CDR3 reads CASSYGLAGDTQYF. In DNA form, the CDR3 reads TGTGCCAGCAGTTACGGACTAGCGGGAGATACGCAGTATTTT. V and J are TRBV6-5 and TRBJ2-3; 11 positions agree with TRBD2. Germline-derived CDR1 and CDR2 are MNHEY and SVGAGI. The CDR3 runs to 14 residues. The V segment lost 2 bases and the J segment 5 bases; nucleotides outside the gene matches: 0.

J is TRBJ2-3 and V is TRBV10-1; 11 bases align to TRBD2. V trimming: 6 bases; J trimming: 3 bases; junction bases outside the gene matches: 14. Germline V gene lookup returns CDR1 WNHNN and CDR2 SYGVQD (reference sequence). The CDR3 runs 18 residues. CDR3 sequence reads: CASRVASGRLDWTDTQYF. CDR3 nucleotide sequence: TGCGCCAGCAGGGTAGCTAGCGGGAGGTTGGATTGGACAGATACGCAGTATTTT.

This chain joins TRBV27 and TRBJ2-3, with D tentatively TRBD2 (5 bases). Looked up from germline, CDR1 is MNHEY and CDR2 is SMNVEV (reference sequence). Between the trimmed V and J ends, which lost 3 bases and 2 bases, there was a span of 9 bases. CDR3 size: 14 residues. The CDR3 DNA is TGTGCCAGCAGTTTCAGCGGATACACAGATACGCAGTATTTT. Residues: CASSFSGYTDTQYF.

This chain uses TRBV4-3 with TRBJ2-7, with D tentatively TRBD2 (6 bases). Germline CDR1 reads LGHNA; CDR2 reads YSLEER. V lost 0 bases and J 6 bases, leaving 18 bases between the germline ends. This CDR3 contains 16 residues. In DNA form, the CDR3 reads TGCGCCAGCAGCCAAGAGGTGTCGGCGGGAACCACCGAGCAGTACTTC. It translates to CASSQEVSAGTTEQYF.

The chain employs TRBV7-9 and TRBJ2-2; 11 bases fit TRBD1. The CDR3 covers 16 residues. The germline V gene encodes CDR1 SEHNR and CDR2 FQNEAQ (reference sequence). V trimming: 5 bases; J trimming: 7 bases; junction bases outside the gene matches: 9. The CDR3 sequence: CASSPRTGGFIGELFF. CDR3 coding DNA: TGTGCCAGCAGCCCCAGGACAGGGGGCTTTATCGGGGAGCTGTTTTTT. Supplemented by reference TRBV7-9 and TRBJ2-2, the full variable domain reads DTGVSQNPRHKITKRGQNVTFRCDPISEHNRLYWYRQTLGQGPEFLTYFQNEAQLEKSRLLSDRFSAERPKGSFSTLEIQRTEQGDSAMYLCASSPRTGGFIGELFFGEGSRLTVL.

This CDR3 reads CATGNRGLAGGSGEQFF. CDR3 coding DNA: TGTGCCACGGGGAACCGTGGACTAGCGGGGGGAAGCGGTGAGCAGTTCTTC. V and J are TRBV15 and TRBJ2-1; 14 nucleotides line up with TRBD2. The CDR3 is made up of 17 amino acids. V gave up 9 bases and J gave up 9 bases; unmatched junction bases: 16. CDR1 is LNHNV, CDR2 YYDKDF, per germline (reference sequence).

The rearrangement links TRBV3-1 (or the pseudogene TRBV3-2) to TRBJ2-2; 10 positions agree with TRBD2. The trim removed 4 bases at V and 0 bases at J, leaving 17 bases unmatched. The CDR3 sequence is 21 residues long. CDR1 is LGHDT, CDR2 YNNKEL, per germline (reference sequence). The CDR3 region has the DNA TGTGCCAGCAGCCCAGCGGGACCCCCCAAGCGGGAGGGAACGAACACCGGGGAGCTGTTTTTT. It yields the protein CASSPAGPPKREGTNTGELFF.

This sequence joins TRBV5-1 and TRBJ1-4, with D hard to call. The CDR3 covers 16 residues. V was cut by 0 bases and J by 0 bases, with 9 bases left in between. Per germline, CDR1 SGHRS and CDR2 YFSETQ. CDR3: CASSLGADATNEKLFF. The CDR3 DNA follows: TGCGCCAGCAGCTTGGGAGCGGACGCAACTAATGAAAAACTGTTTTTT.

The gene calls are TRBV30 and TRBJ1-6; D gene uncertain. CDR1 GTSNPN and CDR2 SVGIG come from the germline V gene (reference sequence). The CDR3 consists of 15 residues. V gave up 8 bases and J gave up 10 bases, with 24 bases separating them. The CDR3: CAARTEGIADSPLHF. The DNA of the CDR3 is TGTGCCGCGAGAACGGAGGGTATAGCTGACTCACCCCTCCACTTT.

The chain carries TRBV18 and TRBJ2-2; TRBD2 matches at 9 bases. Germline loops: CDR1 KGHSH, CDR2 LQKENI. This CDR3 is 16 amino acids long. Losses at the gene ends were 6 bases for V and 1 base for J; bases not matched to a gene: 6. For the CDR3, the DNA is TGTGCCAGCTCCCGAGGACTAGCGAGGAACACCGGGGAGCTGTTTTTT. Amino acid sequence: CASSRGLARNTGELFF. The full variable domain, its missing parts supplied by reference TRBV18 and TRBJ2-2, is NAGVMQNPRHLVRRRGQEARLRCSPMKGHSHVYWYRQLPEEGLKFMVYLQKENIIDESGMPKERFSAEFPKEGPSILRIQQVVRGDSAAYFCASSRGLARNTGELFFGEGSRLTVL.

The chain employs TRBV27 and TRBJ1-4; D call uncertain. V was cut by 6 bases and J by 7 bases, with 18 bases left in between. The CDR3 totals 15 residues. The germline V gene has CDR1 MNHEY and CDR2 SMNVEV (reference sequence). This chain's CDR3 is CASSKSYTYGEKLFF. The CDR3 DNA reads TGTGCCAGCAGCAAAAGCTATACCTACGGTGAAAAACTGTTTTTT.

V gene TRBV4-1 combines with J gene TRBJ2-7, with TRBD2 matching 8 bases. The CDR3 is 16 amino acids. Germline V CDR1 and CDR2: MGHRA, YSYEKL. With 1 base clipped from V and 1 base from J, the junction kept 6 bases outside the gene matches. CDR3 residues: CASSQVRLAPSYEQYF. For the CDR3, the DNA is TGCGCCAGCAGCCAAGTTAGACTAGCGCCTTCCTACGAGCAGTACTTC.

This clone occurred once. The rearrangement links TRBV29-1 to TRBJ1-1; tentative D call: TRBD1 (6 bases). CDR1 and CDR2 (germline): SQVTM, ANQGSEA. V lost 7 bases and J 2 bases, leaving 14 bases between the germline ends. The CDR3 extends over 13 amino acids. CDR3 amino acids: CSARTDENTEAFF. The CDR3 bases are TGCAGCGCACGGACAGATGAAAACACTGAAGCTTTCTTT.

The rearrangement joins TRBV28 to TRBJ2-2, with 8 bases aligning to TRBD2. V gave up 5 bases and J gave up 1 base; unmatched junction bases: 15. Looked up from germline, CDR1 is MDHEN and CDR2 is SYDVKM. CDR3 length equals 19 residues. The CDR3 loop reads CASSDPRGAGVLNTGELFF. As DNA, the CDR3 is TGTGCCAGCAGTGACCCCAGGGGAGCGGGAGTTTTGAACACCGGGGAGCTGTTTTTT.

This clone was recorded once. The chain couples TRBV4-3 to TRBJ2-3; 11 bases align to TRBD2. This CDR3 is built from 17 residues. Unmatched junction bases numbered 7, after V lost 0 bases and J lost 5 bases. Germline values: CDR1 LGHNA, CDR2 YSLEER. The CDR3: CASSQETSGMRGDTQYF. Here the CDR3 DNA reads TGCGCCAGCAGCCAAGAGACTAGCGGGATGCGAGGAGATACGCAGTATTTT.

V and J are TRBV4-2 and TRBJ2-3; tentatively, D is TRBD2 (6 bases). V lost 4 bases, J lost 5 bases, and 13 bases lay in between. CDR1 and CDR2 from the germline V gene are LGHNA and YNFKEQ. The CDR3 loop spans 14 amino acids. The CDR3, as DNA: TGTGCCAGCAGCCTTAGACTAGATAAAGATACGCAGTATTTT. Translation gives CASSLRLDKDTQYF.

The J gene is TRBJ1-2, the V gene TRBV30; D perhaps matches TRBD1 (5 bases). Germline V gives CDR1 GTSNPN, CDR2 SVGIG (reference sequence). Trimming removed 4 bases from V and 4 bases from J, with 22 bases in between. The CDR3 covers 16 residues. The CDR3 is CAWKRDFYLVSYGYTF. Here the CDR3 DNA reads TGTGCCTGGAAACGGGACTTCTATCTAGTCTCCTATGGCTACACCTTC. The full variable domain, its missing parts supplied by reference TRBV30 and TRBJ1-2, is SQTIHQWPATLVQPVGSPLSLECTVEGTSNPNLYWYRQAAGRGLQLLFYSVGIGQISSEVPQNLSASRPQDRQFILSSKKLLLSDSGFYLCAWKRDFYLVSYGYTFGSGTRLTVV.

The gene calls are TRBV4-1 and TRBJ2-1; 9 positions match TRBD2. The CDR3 consists of 17 residues. V shed 1 base, J shed 3 bases, and the junction held 7 bases outside the gene matches. CDR1 MGHRA and CDR2 YSYEKL come from the germline V gene. The CDR3 protein is CASSQVGSGSVYNEQFF. The CDR3 nucleotides read TGCGCCAGCAGCCAAGTGGGTAGCGGGAGTGTCTACAATGAGCAGTTCTTC.